The source of this T cell receptor (beta chain) is a study of cytomegalovirus exposure and HLA in healthy donors. General observations from the study: In vitro testing confirmed a few CMV-associated chains as specific for CMV antigens.

As to this clone: Its antigen is as yet unknown.

Germline values: CDR1 SEHNR, CDR2 FQNEAQ (reference sequence). The V and J ends lost 7 bases and 0 bases, in that order; junction bases with no gene match: 4. The CDR3 runs 14 residues. Clones were sequenced by immunoSEQ multiplex PCR, and TCRdb holds only the in-frame ones, with some missing. The sample yields some 170,000 clones, nearly 90% seen once. The V call is TRBV7-9, the J call TRBJ2-7; 9 bases agree with TRBD1. Material: PBMCs. This TCR came from a young man in good health and CMV-seropositive. The CDR3 nucleotides read TGTGCCAGCACCGCGACAGGGGGCTCCTACGAGCAGTACTTC. It specifies CASTATGGSYEQYF.